This TCR beta chain is from a study of blood T cell repertoires in COVID-19. The protocol was immunoSEQ multiplex PCR, while the TCRdb copy is restricted to in-frame clones and leaves out a portion. The data show approximately 380,000 clones, with 88% seen just once and roughly 1.2% held by the top ten. Participants came from 20 to 25 US areas, aged about 18 to 89 years. Symptom resolution, clearance, or two negative PCRs marked donors in Cohort 3 as recovered. The CDR3 spans 13 residues. CDR1 and CDR2 (germline): SGHNT, YENEEA. Deletions cut 1 base from V and 3 bases from J, with 7 bases between. The sample comprised PBMCs or T cells enriched from blood (not recorded which). The source of this sequence is a young woman who had recovered from COVID-19. The chain couples TRBV11-3 to TRBJ2-7; possibly TRBD1 for D (5 bases). CDR3 DNA: TGTGCCAGCAGCTTAGGGGGCCACTACGAGCAGTACTTC. This sequence encodes CASSLGGHYEQYF. The full variable domain, completed using reference TRBV11-3 and TRBJ2-7, is EAGVVQSPRYKIIEKKQPVAFWCNPISGHNTLYWYLQNLGQGPELLIRYENEEAVDDSQLPKDRFSAERLKGVDSTLKIQPAELGDSAVYLCASSLGGHYEQYFGPGTRLTVT.